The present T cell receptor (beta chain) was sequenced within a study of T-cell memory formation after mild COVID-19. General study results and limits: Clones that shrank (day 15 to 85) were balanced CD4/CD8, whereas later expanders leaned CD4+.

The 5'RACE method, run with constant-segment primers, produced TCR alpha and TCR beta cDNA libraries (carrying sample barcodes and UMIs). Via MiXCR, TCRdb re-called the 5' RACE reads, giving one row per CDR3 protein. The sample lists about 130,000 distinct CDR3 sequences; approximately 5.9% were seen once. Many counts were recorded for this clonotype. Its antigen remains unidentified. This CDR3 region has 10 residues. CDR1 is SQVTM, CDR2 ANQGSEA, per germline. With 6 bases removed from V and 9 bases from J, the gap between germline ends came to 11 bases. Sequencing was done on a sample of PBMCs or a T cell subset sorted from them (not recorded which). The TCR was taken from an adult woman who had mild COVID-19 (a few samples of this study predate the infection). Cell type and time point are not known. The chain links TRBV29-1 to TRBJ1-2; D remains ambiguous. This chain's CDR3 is CSVSDDSYTF. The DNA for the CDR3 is TGCAGCGTCAGTGATGACAGCTACACCTTC.